The sequence of this TCR beta chain was determined in a study of blood T cell repertoires in COVID-19. Looking at the study overall: Specimens from acute and convalescent COVID-19 originated in the United States, Italy and Spain.

Deletions cut 4 bases from V and 6 bases from J, with 4 bases between. CDR1 and CDR2 from the germline V gene are LNHDA and SQIVND (reference sequence). There are 11 residues in the CDR3. Clones were sequenced by immunoSEQ multiplex PCR, and TCRdb holds only the in-frame ones, with some missing. The sample has under 300,000 clones, approximately 89% seen once. Sequencing input: PBMCs or T cells enriched from blood (not recorded which). The receptor was isolated from a middle-aged woman with acute COVID-19. The V and J genes are TRBV19 and TRBJ2-1; D uncertain. CDR3 DNA: TGTGCCAGTAGTACGAGCAATGAGCAGTTCTTC. It translates to CASSTSNEQFF. Drawing the rest from reference TRBV19 and TRBJ2-1, the complete variable domain is DGGITQSPKYLFRKEGQNVTLSCEQNLNHDAMYWYRQDPGQGLRLIYYSQIVNDFQKGDIAEGYSVSREKKESFPLTVTSAQKNPTAFYLCASSTSNEQFFGPGTRLTVL.